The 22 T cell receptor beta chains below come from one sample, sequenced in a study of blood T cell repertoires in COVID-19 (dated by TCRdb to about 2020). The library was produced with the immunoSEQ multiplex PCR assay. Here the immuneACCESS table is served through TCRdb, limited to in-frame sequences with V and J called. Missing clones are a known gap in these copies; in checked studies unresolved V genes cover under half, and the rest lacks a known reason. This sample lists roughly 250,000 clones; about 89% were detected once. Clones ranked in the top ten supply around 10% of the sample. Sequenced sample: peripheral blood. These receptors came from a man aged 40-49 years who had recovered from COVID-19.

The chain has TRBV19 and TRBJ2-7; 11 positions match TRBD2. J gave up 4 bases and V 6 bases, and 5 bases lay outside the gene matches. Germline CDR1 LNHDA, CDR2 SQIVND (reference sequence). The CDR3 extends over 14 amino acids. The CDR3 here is CASSQTSGSYEQYF. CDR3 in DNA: TGTGCCAGTAGCCAAACTAGCGGGAGTTACGAGCAGTACTTC.

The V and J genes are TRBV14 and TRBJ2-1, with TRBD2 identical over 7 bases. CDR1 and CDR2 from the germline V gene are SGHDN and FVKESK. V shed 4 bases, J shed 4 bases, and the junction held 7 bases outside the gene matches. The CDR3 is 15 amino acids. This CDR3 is CASSPWASGYNEQFF. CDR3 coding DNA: TGTGCCAGCAGCCCCTGGGCTAGCGGTTACAATGAGCAGTTCTTC.

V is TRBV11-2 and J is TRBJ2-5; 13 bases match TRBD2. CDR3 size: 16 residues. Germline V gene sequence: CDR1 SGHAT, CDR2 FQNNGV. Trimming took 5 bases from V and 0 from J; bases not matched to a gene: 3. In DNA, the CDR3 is TGTGCCAGCAGCGTCGGGACTAGCGGGGACCAAGAGACCCAGTACTTC. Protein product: CASSVGTSGDQETQYF.

The CDR3 DNA reads TGTGCCAGCAGCCGGACAGGGTATGTGGAGACCCAGTACTTC. This translates into CASSRTGYVETQYF. This chain connects TRBV27 to TRBJ2-5, with 8 bases that match TRBD1. V trimming: 6 bases; J trimming: 5 bases; junction bases outside the gene matches: 8. Per the germline V gene, CDR1 is MNHEY and CDR2 is SMNVEV (reference sequence). The CDR3 covers 14 residues.

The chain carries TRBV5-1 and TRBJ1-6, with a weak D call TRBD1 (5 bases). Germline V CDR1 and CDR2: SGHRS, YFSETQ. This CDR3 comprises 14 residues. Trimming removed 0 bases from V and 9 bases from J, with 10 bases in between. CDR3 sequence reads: CASSLEGLRSPLHF. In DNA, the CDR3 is TGCGCCAGCAGCTTGGAGGGGCTTCGTTCACCCCTCCACTTT.

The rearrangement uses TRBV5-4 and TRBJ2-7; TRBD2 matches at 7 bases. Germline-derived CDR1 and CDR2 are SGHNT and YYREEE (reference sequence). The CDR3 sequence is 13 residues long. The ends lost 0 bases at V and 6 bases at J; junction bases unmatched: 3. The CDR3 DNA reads TGTGCCAGCAGCTTGGTTGGCGGGAGCGAGCAGTACTTC. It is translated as CASSLVGGSEQYF.

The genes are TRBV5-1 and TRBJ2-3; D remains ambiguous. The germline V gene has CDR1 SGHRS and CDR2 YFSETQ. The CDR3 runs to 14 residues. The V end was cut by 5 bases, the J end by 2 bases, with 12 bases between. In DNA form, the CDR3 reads TGCGCCAGCAGACCCTCGGTCCTCACAGATACGCAGTATTTT. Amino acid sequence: CASRPSVLTDTQYF.

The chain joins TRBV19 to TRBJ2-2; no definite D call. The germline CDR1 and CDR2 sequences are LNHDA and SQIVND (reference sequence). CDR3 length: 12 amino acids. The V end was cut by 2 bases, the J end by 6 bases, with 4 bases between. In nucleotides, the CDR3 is TGTGCCAGTAGTATACCGTCCGGGGAGCTGTTTTTT. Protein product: CASSIPSGELFF. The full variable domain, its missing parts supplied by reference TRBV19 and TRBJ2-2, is DGGITQSPKYLFRKEGQNVTLSCEQNLNHDAMYWYRQDPGQGLRLIYYSQIVNDFQKGDIAEGYSVSREKKESFPLTVTSAQKNPTAFYLCASSIPSGELFFGEGSRLTVL.

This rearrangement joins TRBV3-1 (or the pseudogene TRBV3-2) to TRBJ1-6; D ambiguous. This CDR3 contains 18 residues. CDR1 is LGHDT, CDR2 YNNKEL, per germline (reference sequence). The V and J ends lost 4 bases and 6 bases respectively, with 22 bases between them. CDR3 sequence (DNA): TGTGCCAGCAGCCCCGAGGGTGGGCCCCACGGGGTTAATTCACCCCTCCACTTT. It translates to CASSPEGGPHGVNSPLHF.

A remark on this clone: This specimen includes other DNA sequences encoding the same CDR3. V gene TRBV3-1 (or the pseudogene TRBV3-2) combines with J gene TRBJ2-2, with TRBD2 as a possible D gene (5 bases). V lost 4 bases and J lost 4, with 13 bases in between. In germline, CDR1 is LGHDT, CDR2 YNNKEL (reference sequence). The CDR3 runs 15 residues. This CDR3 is CASSPREGATGELFF. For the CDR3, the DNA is TGTGCCAGCAGCCCCCGTGAGGGCGCCACCGGGGAGCTGTTTTTT.

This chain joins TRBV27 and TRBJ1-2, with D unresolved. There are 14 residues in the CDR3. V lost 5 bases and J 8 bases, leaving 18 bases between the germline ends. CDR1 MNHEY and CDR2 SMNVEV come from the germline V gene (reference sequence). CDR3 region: CASSPPGLTRGYTF. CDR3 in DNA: TGTGCCAGCAGTCCACCGGGCCTAACTAGGGGCTACACCTTC.

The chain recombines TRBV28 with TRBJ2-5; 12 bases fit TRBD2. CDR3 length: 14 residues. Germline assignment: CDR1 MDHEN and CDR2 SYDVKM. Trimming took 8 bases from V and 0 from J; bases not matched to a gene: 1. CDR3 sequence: CASRLAGDQETQYF. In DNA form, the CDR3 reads TGTGCCAGCCGACTAGCGGGAGACCAAGAGACCCAGTACTTC.

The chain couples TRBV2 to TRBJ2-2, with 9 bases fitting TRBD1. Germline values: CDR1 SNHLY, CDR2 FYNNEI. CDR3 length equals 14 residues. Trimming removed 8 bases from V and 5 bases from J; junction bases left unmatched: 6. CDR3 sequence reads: CASVRDRETGELFF. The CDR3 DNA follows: TGTGCCAGCGTCCGGGACAGGGAGACCGGGGAGCTGTTTTTT.

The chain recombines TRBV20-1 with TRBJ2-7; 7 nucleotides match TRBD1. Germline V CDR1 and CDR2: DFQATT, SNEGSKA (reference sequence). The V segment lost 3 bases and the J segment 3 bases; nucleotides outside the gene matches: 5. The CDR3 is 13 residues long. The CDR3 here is CSASEQGFYEQYF. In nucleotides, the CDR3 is TGCAGTGCTAGTGAACAGGGGTTCTACGAGCAGTACTTC.

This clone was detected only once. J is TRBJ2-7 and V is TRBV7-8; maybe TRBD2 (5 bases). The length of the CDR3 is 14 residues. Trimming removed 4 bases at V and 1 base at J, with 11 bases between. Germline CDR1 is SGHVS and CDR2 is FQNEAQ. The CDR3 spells CASSSGEPSYEQYF. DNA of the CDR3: TGTGCCAGCAGCTCCGGGGAACCTTCCTACGAGCAGTACTTC.

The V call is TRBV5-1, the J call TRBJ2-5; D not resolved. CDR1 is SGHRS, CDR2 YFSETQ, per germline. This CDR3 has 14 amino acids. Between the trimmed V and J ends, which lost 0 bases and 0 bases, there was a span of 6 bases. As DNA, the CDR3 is TGCGCCAGCAGCTTGGACAGTGACCAAGAGACCCAGTACTTC. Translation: CASSLDSDQETQYF.

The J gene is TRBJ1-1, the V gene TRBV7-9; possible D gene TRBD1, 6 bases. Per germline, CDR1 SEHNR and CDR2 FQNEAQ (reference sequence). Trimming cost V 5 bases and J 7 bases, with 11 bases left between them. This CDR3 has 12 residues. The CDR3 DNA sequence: TGTGCCAGCAGCACCGGACAGCTTGAAGCTTTCTTT. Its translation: CASSTGQLEAFF.

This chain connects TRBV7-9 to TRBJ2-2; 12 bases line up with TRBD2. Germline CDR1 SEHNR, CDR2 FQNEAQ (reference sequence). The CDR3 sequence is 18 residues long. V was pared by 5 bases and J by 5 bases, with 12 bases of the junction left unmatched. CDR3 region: CASSRWRTSGAGTGELFF. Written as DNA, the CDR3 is TGTGCCAGCAGCCGGTGGAGGACTAGCGGGGCCGGAACCGGGGAGCTGTTTTTT. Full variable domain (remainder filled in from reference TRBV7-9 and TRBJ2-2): DTGVSQNPRHKITKRGQNVTFRCDPISEHNRLYWYRQTLGQGPEFLTYFQNEAQLEKSRLLSDRFSAERPKGSFSTLEIQRTEQGDSAMYLCASSRWRTSGAGTGELFFGEGSRLTVL.

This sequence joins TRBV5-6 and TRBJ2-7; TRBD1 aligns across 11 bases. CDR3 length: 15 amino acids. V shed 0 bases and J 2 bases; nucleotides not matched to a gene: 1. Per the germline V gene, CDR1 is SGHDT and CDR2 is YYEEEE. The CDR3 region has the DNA TGTGCCAGCAGCTTGGGGACAGGGGGCACCTACGAGCAGTACTTC. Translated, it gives CASSLGTGGTYEQYF.

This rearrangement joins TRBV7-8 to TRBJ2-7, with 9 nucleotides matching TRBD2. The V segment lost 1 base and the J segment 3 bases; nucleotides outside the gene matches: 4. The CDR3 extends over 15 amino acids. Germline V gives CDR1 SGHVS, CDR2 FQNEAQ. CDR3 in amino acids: CASSLVLAGDYEQYF. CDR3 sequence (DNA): TGTGCCAGCAGCTTAGTATTAGCGGGAGACTACGAGCAGTACTTC.

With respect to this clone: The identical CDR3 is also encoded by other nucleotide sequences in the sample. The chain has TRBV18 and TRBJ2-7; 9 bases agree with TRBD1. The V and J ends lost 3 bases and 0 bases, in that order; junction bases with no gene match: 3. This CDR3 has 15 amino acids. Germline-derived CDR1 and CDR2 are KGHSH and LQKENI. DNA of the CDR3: TGTGCCAGCTCACCCGGGACAGGGAGCTCCTACGAGCAGTACTTC. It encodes CASSPGTGSSYEQYF.

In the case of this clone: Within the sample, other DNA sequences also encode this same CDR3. CDR3 sequence: CASSFTGTEAFF. For the CDR3, the DNA is TGTGCCAGCAGCTTTACCGGGACTGAAGCTTTCTTT. The J gene is TRBJ1-1, the V gene TRBV5-6, with D uncertain. Germline V gives CDR1 SGHDT, CDR2 YYEEEE. This CDR3 has 12 amino acids. Trimming removed 2 bases at V and 5 bases at J, with 7 bases between.